This T cell receptor beta chain is from a study of cytomegalovirus exposure and HLA in healthy donors. Regarding the study as a whole: A later analysis found first-cohort TCR clusters tended to co-occur in the 90 to 150 validation repertoires. The study designated 150 or so TCR beta chains cytomegalovirus-associated. A few of the chains that were CMV-associated were confirmed in vitro to be specific for CMV antigens.

Remarks on this clone: The antigen is unknown.

CDR3 length: 15 amino acids. Per germline, CDR1 MNHEY and CDR2 SVGAGI. The V segment lost 5 bases and the J segment 0 bases; nucleotides outside the gene matches: 4. Repertoires were generated with immunoSEQ multiplex PCR, while TCRdb's copy carries only in-frame clones and drops some. The table has roughly 220,000 clones, 75% to 95% seen once. Separation from the roughly 670-subject first cohort characterized the approximately 130-subject validation cohort, to which the donors belonged. The clonotype was recovered from a woman aged 18 to 35 in good health and CMV-seronegative. This chain connects TRBV6-5 to TRBJ1-1; 9 nucleotides align to TRBD1. Specimen: PBMCs. The CDR3 DNA is TGTGCCAGCAGTCCTCGGACAGGGGTGAACACTGAAGCTTTCTTT. This codes for CASSPRTGVNTEAFF.